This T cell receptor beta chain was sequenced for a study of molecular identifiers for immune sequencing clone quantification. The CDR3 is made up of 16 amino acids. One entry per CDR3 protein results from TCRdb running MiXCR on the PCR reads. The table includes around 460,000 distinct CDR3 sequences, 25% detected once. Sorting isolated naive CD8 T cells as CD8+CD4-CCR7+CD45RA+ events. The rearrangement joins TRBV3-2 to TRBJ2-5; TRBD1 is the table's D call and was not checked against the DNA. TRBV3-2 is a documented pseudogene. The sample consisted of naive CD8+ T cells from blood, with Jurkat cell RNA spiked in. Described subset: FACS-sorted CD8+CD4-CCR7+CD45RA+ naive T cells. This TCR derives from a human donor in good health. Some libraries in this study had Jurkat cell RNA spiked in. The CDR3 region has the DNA TGTGCCAGCAGCCAAGATTTAGGGGTCCCCCAAGAGACCCAGTACTTC. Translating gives CASSQDLGVPQETQYF.